Each of the 10 T cell receptor beta chains below was sequenced from the same sample in a study of T cell repertoires in cytomegalovirus infection. In TCRdb, the reads were re-called with MiXCR into one record per CDR3 protein. The data show 310,000 or so distinct CDR3 sequences, 15% to 20% seen once. Sample: PBMCs. The receptors here all came from a human donor in good health (CMV status not recorded). Some clones in this sample may be carry-over from other donors' samples.

The rearrangement joins TRBV4-2 to TRBJ1-4, with D tentatively TRBD1 (5 bases). The length of the CDR3 is 16 residues. Trimming removed 0 bases from V and 7 bases from J, with 15 bases in between. Germline V gene sequence: CDR1 LGHNA, CDR2 YNFKEQ. CDR3 in DNA: TGTGCCAGCAGCCAAGAGGAGGAGGCTGGGGGTGAAAAACTGTTTTTT. It is translated as CASSQEEEAGGEKLFF.

The sample holds a few counts of this clonotype. The rearrangement joins TRBV9 to TRBJ2-7, with a tentative D call TRBD2 (5 bases). The V gene's germline CDR1 is SGDLS and CDR2 YYNGEE. V was pared by 3 bases and J by 6 bases, with 16 bases between. CDR3 length: 14 residues. The chain's CDR3 is CASSARPQTSEQYF. The CDR3 nucleotides are TGTGCCAGCAGCGCCCGACCCCAAACTAGCGAGCAGTACTTC.

The chain has TRBV7-9 and TRBJ2-1; 10 bases map to TRBD1. The CDR3 is 15 residues long. Germline lookup yields CDR1 SEHNR and CDR2 FQNEAQ (reference sequence). Trimming at V came to 5 bases and at J to 6 bases, leaving 7 bases not matched to a gene. The CDR3 DNA reads TGTGCCAGCAGCACGGACAGGGGGATCGGCAATGAGCAGTTCTTC. Protein product: CASSTDRGIGNEQFF. Full variable domain (rest looked up from reference TRBV7-9 and TRBJ2-1): DTGVSQNPRHKITKRGQNVTFRCDPISEHNRLYWYRQTLGQGPEFLTYFQNEAQLEKSRLLSDRFSAERPKGSFSTLEIQRTEQGDSAMYLCASSTDRGIGNEQFFGPGTRLTVL.

This clonotype has a count of ten or more. This chain uses TRBV4-3 with TRBJ2-5; tentatively, D is TRBD1 (6 bases). The CDR3 sequence is 15 residues long. Between the trimmed V and J ends, which lost 0 bases and 5 bases, there was a span of 13 bases. Germline V lookup: CDR1 LGHNA, CDR2 YSLEER. The CDR3 DNA reads TGCGCCAGCAGCCAAGACGCGGCAGGGGTCGAGACCCAGTACTTC. This translates into CASSQDAAGVETQYF.

The genes are TRBV12-3 or TRBV12-4 and TRBJ1-5, with D hard to call. The CDR3 runs to 16 residues. The V end lost 5 bases, the J end lost 0 bases, and 14 bases lay between the germline ends. The CDR3 is CASSPIETASNQPQHF. The DNA for the CDR3 is TGTGCCAGCAGTCCAATAGAGACGGCTAGCAATCAGCCCCAGCATTTT.

The table lists this clonotype with a few counts. J is TRBJ1-1 and V is TRBV25-1; TRBD1 aligns across 9 bases. V was pared by 4 bases and J by 2 bases, with 8 bases of the junction left unmatched. The CDR3 covers 16 residues. Germline CDR1 is MGHDK and CDR2 is SYGVNS. Here the CDR3 reads CASSARTGVTNTEAFF. CDR3 sequence (DNA): TGTGCCAGCAGTGCCCGGACAGGGGTGACTAACACTGAAGCTTTCTTT.

The chain recombines TRBV12-3 or TRBV12-4 with TRBJ2-7; D is possibly TRBD1 (7 bases). V was trimmed by 5 bases and J by 4 bases, leaving 18 bases between them. CDR3 size: 15 residues. CDR3: CASSTNQGGLYEQYF. The DNA for the CDR3 is TGTGCCAGCAGTACGAACCAGGGGGGCTTGTACGAGCAGTACTTC.

About this clonotype itself: Because it lacks the conserved phenylalanine or tryptophan at the end, this CDR3 is likely a read error. The chain has TRBV11-2 and TRBJ1-2; D call uncertain. The length of the CDR3 is 13 residues. Trimming took off 5 bases at V and 3 bases at J, with 10 bases between the two ends. The germline CDR1 and CDR2 sequences are SGHAT and FQNNGV. The CDR3 coding sequence is TGTGCCAGCAGCCCTCGGGCAGACTATGGCTACACCGTC. Its translation: CASSPRADYGYTV.

The chain couples TRBV7-2 to TRBJ2-2, with 11 bases matching TRBD2. CDR1 is SGHTA and CDR2 is FQGNSA in the germline V gene. Germline trimming cut 5 bases from V and 7 bases from J; bases unmatched to any gene: 9. The CDR3 covers 16 residues. CDR3 nucleotide sequence: TGTGCCAGCAGCCCCCAAGGGACTAGCGGCGGCGGGGAGCTGTTTTTT. Residues: CASSPQGTSGGGELFF.

This chain links TRBV20-1 with TRBJ1-4; weak D call: TRBD1 (5 bases). The V end was cut by 8 bases, the J end by 8 bases, with 15 bases between. CDR3 length: 12 amino acids. Germline CDR1 DFQATT, CDR2 SNEGSKA (reference sequence). The CDR3 sequence: CSPFGGLEKLFF. CDR3 sequence (DNA): TGCAGTCCCTTTGGGGGTCTCGAAAAACTGTTTTTT.